The clone carrying this TCR beta chain has only a few counts. Primers: 60 Vbeta forward and 13 Jbeta reverse. TCRdb keeps only in-frame clones here, not all; method: immunoSEQ multiplex PCR. The profile shows fewer than 150,000 clones, 60% to 85% of them singletons. The germline V gene has CDR1 GTSNPN and CDR2 SVGIG (reference sequence). The CDR3 is 14 residues long. Losses at the gene ends were 5 bases for V and 4 bases for J; bases not matched to a gene: 10. The source of the sample is a study of cytomegalovirus exposure and HLA in healthy donors. This receptor was taken from a man aged 25-45 years in good health and CMV-seronegative. The sample was PBMCs. J is TRBJ1-2 and V is TRBV30; 7 bases line up with TRBD1. The CDR3 here is CAWDPGQYSYGYTF. The CDR3 nucleotides are TGTGCCTGGGATCCGGGACAGTACTCCTATGGCTACACCTTC. The full variable domain, rest sourced from reference TRBV30 and TRBJ1-2, is SQTIHQWPATLVQPVGSPLSLECTVEGTSNPNLYWYRQAAGRGLQLLFYSVGIGQISSEVPQNLSASRPQDRQFILSSKKLLLSDSGFYLCAWDPGQYSYGYTFGSGTRLTVV.